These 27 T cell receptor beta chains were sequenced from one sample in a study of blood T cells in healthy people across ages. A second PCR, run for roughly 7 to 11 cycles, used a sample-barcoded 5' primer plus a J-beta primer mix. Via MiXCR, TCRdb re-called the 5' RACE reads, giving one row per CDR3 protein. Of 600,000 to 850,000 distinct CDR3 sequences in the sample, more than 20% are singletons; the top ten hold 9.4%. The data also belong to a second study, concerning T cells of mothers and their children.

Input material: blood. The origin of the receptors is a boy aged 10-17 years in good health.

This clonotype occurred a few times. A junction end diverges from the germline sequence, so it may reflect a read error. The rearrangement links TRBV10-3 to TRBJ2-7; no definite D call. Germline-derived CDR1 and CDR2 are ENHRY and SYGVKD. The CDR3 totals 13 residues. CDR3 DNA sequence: TGTGCCTTCAGTGAGTCTGCGGAAGACGAGCAGTACTTC. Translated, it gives CAFSESAEDEQYF.

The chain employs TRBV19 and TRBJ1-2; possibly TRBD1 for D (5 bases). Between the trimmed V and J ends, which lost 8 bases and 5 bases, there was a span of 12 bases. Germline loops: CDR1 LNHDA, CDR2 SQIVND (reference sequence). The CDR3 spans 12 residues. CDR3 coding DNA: TGTGCCAGTGCCAGGGTGGATTATGGCTACACCTTC. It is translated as CASARVDYGYTF.

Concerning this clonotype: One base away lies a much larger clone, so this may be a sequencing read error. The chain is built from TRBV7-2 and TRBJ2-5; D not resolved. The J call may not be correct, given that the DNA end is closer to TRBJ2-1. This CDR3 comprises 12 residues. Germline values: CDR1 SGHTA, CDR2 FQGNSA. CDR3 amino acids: CASSLVWDEQFF. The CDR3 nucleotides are TGTGCCAGCAGCTTAGTTTGGGATGAGCAGTTCTTC.

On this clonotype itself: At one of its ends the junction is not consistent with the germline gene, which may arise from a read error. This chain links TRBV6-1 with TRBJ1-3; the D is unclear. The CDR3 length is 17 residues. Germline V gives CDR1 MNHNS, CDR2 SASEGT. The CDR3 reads CASSEMWAASSGTTIYF. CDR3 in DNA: TGTGCCAGCAGTGAAATGTGGGCAGCCTCCTCTGGAACCACCATATATTTT.

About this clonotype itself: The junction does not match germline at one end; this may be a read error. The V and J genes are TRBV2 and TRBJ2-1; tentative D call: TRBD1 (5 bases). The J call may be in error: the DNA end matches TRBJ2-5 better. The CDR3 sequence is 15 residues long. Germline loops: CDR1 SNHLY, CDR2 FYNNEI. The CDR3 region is CASTVQGNLLETQYF. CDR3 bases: TGCGCCAGCACCGTGCAGGGAAACCTTTTAGAGACCCAGTACTTC.

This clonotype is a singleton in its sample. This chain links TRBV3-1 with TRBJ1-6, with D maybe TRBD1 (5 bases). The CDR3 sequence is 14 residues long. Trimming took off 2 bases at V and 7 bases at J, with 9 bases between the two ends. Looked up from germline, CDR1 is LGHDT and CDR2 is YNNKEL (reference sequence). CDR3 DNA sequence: TGTGCCAGCAGCCAACCCCAGGGAAATTCACCCCTCCACTTT. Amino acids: CASSQPQGNSPLHF.

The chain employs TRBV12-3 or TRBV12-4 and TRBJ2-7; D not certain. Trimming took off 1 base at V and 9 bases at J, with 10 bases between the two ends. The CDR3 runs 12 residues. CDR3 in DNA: TGTGCCAGCAGTTTAGGGACCGGGTGGCAGTACTTC. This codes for CASSLGTGWQYF.

The chain's CDR3 is CASSWAGGLQETQYF. The CDR3 coding sequence is TGTGCCAGCAGCTGGGCGGGGGGACTACAAGAGACCCAGTACTTC. The V gene is TRBV7-2, the J gene TRBJ2-5; TRBD2 agrees at 8 bases. Germline V gene data show CDR1 as SGHTA and CDR2 as FQGNSA. J lost 2 bases, V lost 4 bases, and 6 bases had no gene match. The CDR3 contains 15 residues.

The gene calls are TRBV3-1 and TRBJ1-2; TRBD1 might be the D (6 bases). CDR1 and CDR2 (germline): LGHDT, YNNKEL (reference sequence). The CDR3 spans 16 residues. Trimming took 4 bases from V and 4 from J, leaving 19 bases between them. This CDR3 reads CASSPPGAERRYGYTF. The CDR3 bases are TGTGCCAGCAGCCCCCCAGGGGCGGAGCGGCGCTATGGCTACACCTTC.

The CDR3 sequence: CASSLPLYNSPLHF. In DNA form, the CDR3 reads TGTGCCAGCAGCTTACCACTCTATAATTCACCCCTCCACTTT. V usage is TRBV7-2 and J usage is TRBJ1-6, with D unclear. Germline values: CDR1 SGHTA, CDR2 FQGNSA. CDR3 length: 14 residues. V was trimmed by 2 bases and J by 3 bases, leaving 5 bases between them.

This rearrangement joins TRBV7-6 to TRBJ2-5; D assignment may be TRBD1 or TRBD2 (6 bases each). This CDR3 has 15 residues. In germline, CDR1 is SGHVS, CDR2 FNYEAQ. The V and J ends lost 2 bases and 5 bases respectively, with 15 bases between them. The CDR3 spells CASSLIRGLGETQYF. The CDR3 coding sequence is TGTGCCAGCAGCTTAATTCGGGGGCTAGGGGAGACCCAGTACTTC.

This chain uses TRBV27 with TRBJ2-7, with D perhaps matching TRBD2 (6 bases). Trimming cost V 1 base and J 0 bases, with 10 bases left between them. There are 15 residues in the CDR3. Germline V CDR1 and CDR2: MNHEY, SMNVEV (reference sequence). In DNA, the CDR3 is TGTGCCAGCAGTTTATGGGGACTGGCCTCCTACGAGCAGTACTTC. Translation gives CASSLWGLASYEQYF.

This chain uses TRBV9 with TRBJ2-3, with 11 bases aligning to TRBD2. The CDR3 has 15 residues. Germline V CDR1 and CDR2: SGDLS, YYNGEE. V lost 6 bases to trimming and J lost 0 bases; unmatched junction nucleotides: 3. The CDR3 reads CASNLAGGSTDTQYF. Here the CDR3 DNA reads TGTGCCAGCAACCTAGCGGGAGGTAGCACAGATACGCAGTATTTT.

CDR3 protein: CSAPDSEAANYEQFF. The CDR3 bases are TGCAGTGCACCCGATTCCGAGGCGGCCAACTATGAGCAGTTCTTC. This chain links TRBV20-1 with TRBJ2-1; no reliable D call. This CDR3 is 15 amino acids long. Germline V lookup: CDR1 DFQATT, CDR2 SNEGSKA (reference sequence). V was clipped by 6 bases and J by 8 bases, with 23 bases between them.

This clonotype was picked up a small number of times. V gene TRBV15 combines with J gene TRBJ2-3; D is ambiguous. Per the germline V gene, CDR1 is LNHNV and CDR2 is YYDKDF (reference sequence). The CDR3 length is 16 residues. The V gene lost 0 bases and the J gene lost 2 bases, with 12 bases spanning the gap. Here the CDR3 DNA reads TGTGCCACCAGCAGAGATCGTGGCATTTCCACAGATACGCAGTATTTT. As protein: CATSRDRGISTDTQYF.

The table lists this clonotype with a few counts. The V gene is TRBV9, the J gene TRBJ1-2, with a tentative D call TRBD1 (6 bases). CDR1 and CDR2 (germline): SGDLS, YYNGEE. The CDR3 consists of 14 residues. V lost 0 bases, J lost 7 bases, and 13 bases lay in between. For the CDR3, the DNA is TGTGCCAGCAGCGTAGTCGGGGGCGCGGCTGGCTACACCTTC. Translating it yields CASSVVGGAAGYTF.

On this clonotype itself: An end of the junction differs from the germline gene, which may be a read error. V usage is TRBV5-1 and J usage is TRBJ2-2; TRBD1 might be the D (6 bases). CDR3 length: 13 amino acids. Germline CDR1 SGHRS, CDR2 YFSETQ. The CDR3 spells CTSTTGNTGELFF. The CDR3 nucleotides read TGCACCAGCACGACAGGAAACACCGGGGAGCTGTTTTTT.

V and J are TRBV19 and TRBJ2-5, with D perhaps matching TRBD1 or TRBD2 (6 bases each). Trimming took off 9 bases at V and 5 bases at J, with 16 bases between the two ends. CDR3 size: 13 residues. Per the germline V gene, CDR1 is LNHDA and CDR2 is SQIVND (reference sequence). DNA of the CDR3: TGTGCCAGCGGAAAGGGGGGTGGTGAGACCCAGTACTTC. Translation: CASGKGGGETQYF.

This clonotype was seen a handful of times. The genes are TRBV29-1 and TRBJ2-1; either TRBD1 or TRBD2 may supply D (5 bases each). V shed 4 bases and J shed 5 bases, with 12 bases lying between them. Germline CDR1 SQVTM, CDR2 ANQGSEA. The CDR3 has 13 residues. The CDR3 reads CSVGGGFHNEQFF. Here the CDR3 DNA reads TGCAGCGTTGGTGGGGGTTTCCACAATGAGCAGTTCTTC.

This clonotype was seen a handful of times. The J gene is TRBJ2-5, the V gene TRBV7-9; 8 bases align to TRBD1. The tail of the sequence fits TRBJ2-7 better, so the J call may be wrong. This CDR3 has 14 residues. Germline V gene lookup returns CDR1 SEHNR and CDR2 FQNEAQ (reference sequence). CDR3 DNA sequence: TGTGCCAGCAGATCCGGGACAGGTGAATACGAGCAGTACTTC. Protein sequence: CASRSGTGEYEQYF.

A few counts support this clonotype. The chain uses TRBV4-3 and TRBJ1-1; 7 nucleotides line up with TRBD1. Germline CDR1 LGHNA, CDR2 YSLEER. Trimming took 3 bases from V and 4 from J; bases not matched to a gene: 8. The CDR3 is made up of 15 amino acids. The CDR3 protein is CASSHQGGAVTEAFF. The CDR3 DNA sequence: TGCGCCAGCAGCCACCAGGGGGGGGCGGTCACTGAAGCTTTCTTT.

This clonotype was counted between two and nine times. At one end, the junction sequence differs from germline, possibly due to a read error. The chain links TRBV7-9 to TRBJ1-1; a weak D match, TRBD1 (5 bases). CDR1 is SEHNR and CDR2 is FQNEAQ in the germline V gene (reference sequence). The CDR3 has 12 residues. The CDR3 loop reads CTSRDGQTEAFF. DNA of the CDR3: TGTACCAGCAGGGATGGACAAACTGAAGCTTTCTTT.

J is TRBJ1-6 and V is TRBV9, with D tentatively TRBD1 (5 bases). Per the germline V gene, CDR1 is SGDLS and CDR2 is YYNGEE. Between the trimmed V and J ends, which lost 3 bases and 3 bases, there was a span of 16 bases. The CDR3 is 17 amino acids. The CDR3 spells CASSGSSPGNYNSPLHF. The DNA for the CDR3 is TGTGCCAGCAGCGGTTCTAGTCCAGGGAACTATAATTCACCCCTCCACTTT.

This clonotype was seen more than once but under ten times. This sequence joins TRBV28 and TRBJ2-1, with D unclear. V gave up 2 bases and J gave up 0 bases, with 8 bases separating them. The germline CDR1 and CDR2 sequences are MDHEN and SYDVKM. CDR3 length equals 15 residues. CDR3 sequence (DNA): TGTGCCAGCAGTTTAGTGGGTCACTCCTACAATGAGCAGTTCTTC. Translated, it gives CASSLVGHSYNEQFF. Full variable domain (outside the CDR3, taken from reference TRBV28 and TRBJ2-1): DVKVTQSSRYLVKRTGEKVFLECVQDMDHENMFWYRQDPGLGLRLIYFSYDVKMKEKGDIPEGYSVSREKKERFSLILESASTNQTSMYLCASSLVGHSYNEQFFGPGTRLTVL.

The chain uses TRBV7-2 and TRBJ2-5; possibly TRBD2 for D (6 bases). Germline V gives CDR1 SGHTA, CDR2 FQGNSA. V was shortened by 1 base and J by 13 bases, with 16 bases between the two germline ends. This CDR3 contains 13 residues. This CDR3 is CASSLDRLGGWYF. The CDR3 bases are TGTGCCAGCAGCTTAGATCGGCTTGGGGGGTGGTACTTC.

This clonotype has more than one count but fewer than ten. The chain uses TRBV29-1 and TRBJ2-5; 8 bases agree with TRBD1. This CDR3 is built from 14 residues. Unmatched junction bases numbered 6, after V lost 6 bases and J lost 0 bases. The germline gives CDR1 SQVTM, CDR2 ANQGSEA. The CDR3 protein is CSVAGTGNQETQYF. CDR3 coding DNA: TGCAGCGTGGCCGGGACAGGCAACCAAGAGACCCAGTACTTC.

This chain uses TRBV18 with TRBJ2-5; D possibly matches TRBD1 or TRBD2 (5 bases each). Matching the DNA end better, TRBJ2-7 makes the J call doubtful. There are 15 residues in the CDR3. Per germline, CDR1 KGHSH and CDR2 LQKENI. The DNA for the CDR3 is TGTGCCAGCTCATTTATAGGGACGGAAGACTACGAGCAGTACTTC. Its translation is CASSFIGTEDYEQYF.